These T cell receptor beta chains were read from a single sample in a study of T cells after yellow fever vaccination. TCRdb processed the 5' RACE reads anew with MiXCR; each CDR3 protein has one entry. The sample yields about 340,000 distinct CDR3 sequences, about 4% seen once. Material: PBMCs, obtained 5 days after the yellow fever booster vaccination. Receptors were obtained from a man younger than 35 who received the YFV17D yellow fever vaccine. Each CDR3 is given with its conserved first and last residue. The D gene is left open where the match is weak. Expanded clones get a size class; other rows say once, few or many, or leave the size out.

.	.	TRBV13	TRBJ2-3	TGTGCCAGCAGCACCGGAGAATCAGATACGCAGTATTTT	CASSTGESDTQYF
.	many	TRBV6-5	TRBJ2-1	TGTGCCAGCAGTTACTCGATCCAGTTTAACAATGAGCAGTTCTTC	CASSYSIQFNNEQFF
TRBD1	many	TRBV7-2	TRBJ1-2	TGTGCCAGCAGCCTAACCGGGACAGCCTATGGCTACACCTTC	CASSLTGTAYGYTF
.	.	TRBV7-2	TRBJ2-3	TGTGCCAGCAGCTTAGATGGTCCAGATACGCAGTATTTT	CASSLDGPDTQYF
TRBD1	many	TRBV6-1	TRBJ1-1	TGTGCCAGCAGGAGGACAGGGATGAACACTGAAGCTTTCTTT	CASRRTGMNTEAFF
TRBD2	many	TRBV27	TRBJ2-7	TGTGCCAGCAGTACGGGGACGGGGGGATACTACGAGCAGTACTTC	CASSTGTGGYYEQYF
.	many	TRBV20-1	TRBJ2-5	TGCAGTGCTCGCGGGACAAACCAAGAGACCCAGTACTTC	CSARGTNQETQYF
.	few	TRBV12-5	TRBJ2-3	TGTGCTAGTGGTTTTCGTGAAGATACGCAGTATTTT	CASGFREDTQYF
.	many	TRBV5-6	TRBJ1-5	TGTGCCAGCAGCTTGGGGAATCAGCCCCAGCATTTT	CASSLGNQPQHF
TRBD1	many	TRBV11-2	TRBJ2-2	TGTGCCAGCAGCCCCCTCCCGGGACAGGGTGGGAAGCTGTTTTTT	CASSPLPGQGGKLFF
.	.	TRBV5-1	TRBJ2-3	TGCGCCAGCAGCTTGGCCTCCCTCACAGATACGCAGTATTTT	CASSLASLTDTQYF
TRBD1	.	TRBV7-2	TRBJ2-3	TGTGCCAGCAGCCCCCGGGACAGGGTAACAGATACGCAGTATTTT	CASSPRDRVTDTQYF
.	few	TRBV20-1	TRBJ2-1	TGCAGTGCCAGGAAAGGGGATGAGCAGTTCTTC	CSARKGDEQFF
TRBD2	.	TRBV5-5	TRBJ2-1	TGTGCCAGCAGCTTGGAACGCCAACTAGCGGGGGGATTGTATGAGCAGTTCTTC	CASSLERQLAGGLYEQFF
.	few	TRBV9	TRBJ2-2	TGTGCCAGCAGCGTATTTGGGACCGGGGAGCTGTTTTTT	CASSVFGTGELFF
TRBD2	many	TRBV10-1	TRBJ2-7	TGCGCCAGCAGTGAGGCGAGCGGGGGTCCCTACGAGCAGTACTTC	CASSEASGGPYEQYF
.	.	TRBV14	TRBJ1-1	TGTGCCAGTACACCCTGGCGGGGGGCGAATGGCCAAGCTTTCTTT	CASTPWRGANGQAFF
.	many	TRBV5-1	TRBJ2-5	TGCGCCAGCAGCACGGGACTCCCAGAGACCCAGTACTTC	CASSTGLPETQYF
TRBD1	few	TRBV5-5	TRBJ1-5	TGTGCCAGCAGCTTACAGGGGGTTCAGCCCCAGCATTTT	CASSLQGVQPQHF
.	.	TRBV20-1	TRBJ1-5	TGCAGTGCTATTGAGTTGATGGCTCAGCCCCAGCATTTT	CSAIELMAQPQHF
TRBD1	many	TRBV5-4	TRBJ1-1	TGTGCCAGCAGCTCCCCCGGACAGGGTGTAATGAACACTGAAGCTTTCTTT	CASSSPGQGVMNTEAFF
.	few	TRBV6-1	TRBJ1-1	TGTGCCAGCAGTGACCAGCTGAACACTGAAGCTTTCTTT	CASSDQLNTEAFF
.	many	TRBV6-1	TRBJ2-1	TGTGCCAGCAGTGACAGGGCCGTATACAATGAGCAGTTCTTC	CASSDRAVYNEQFF
.	.	TRBV20-1	TRBJ2-3	TGCAGTGCTAGTTCAGGGTTTCTGGATACGCAGTATTTT	CSASSGFLDTQYF
.	.	TRBV18	TRBJ2-1	TGTGCCAGCCAACCCACTCCGGGGCCTAACAATGAGCAGTTCTTC	CASQPTPGPNNEQFF
.	few	TRBV29-1	TRBJ1-2	TGCAGCGTGACGCCGGACAGATCCTATGGCTACACCTTC	CSVTPDRSYGYTF
TRBD1	many	TRBV29-1	TRBJ2-1	TGCAGCGTCCACCCGGACAGGGAGTCCTACAATGAGCAGTTCTTC	CSVHPDRESYNEQFF
.	many	TRBV7-3	TRBJ2-2	TGTGCCAGCACCCGGCCTGGGGGCACCGGGGAGCTGTTTTTT	CASTRPGGTGELFF
.	many	TRBV7-6	TRBJ2-1	TGTGCCAGCAGCTTACCCCCGGGGGGCGTGGGTGAGAGTGAGCAGTTCTTC	CASSLPPGGVGESEQFF
.	few	TRBV18	TRBJ2-1	TGTGCCAGCTCCTCCAGAAAAAAGTACAATGAGCAGTTCTTC	CASSSRKKYNEQFF
.	many	TRBV12-3/TRBV12-4	TRBJ2-3	TGTGCCAGCAGTCCTTCATCTCAACGGGGGGCGGGAGATACGCAGTATTTT	CASSPSSQRGAGDTQYF
.	once	TRBV11-1	TRBJ1-1	TGTGCCAGCAGCTCGGCGGACGTGGACACTGAAGCTTTCTTT	CASSSADVDTEAFF
.	few	TRBV10-3	TRBJ1-1	TGTGCCATCAGTGAGTCGGGGGCAGGGGCCTTAAACACTGAAGCTTTCTTT	CAISESGAGALNTEAFF
.	many	TRBV5-1	TRBJ2-1	TGCGCCAGCAGCCCGGGACTTGGCAATGAGCAGTTCTTC	CASSPGLGNEQFF